The 12 T cell receptor beta chains below come from one sample, sequenced in a study of Graves' ophthalmopathy and Graves' hyperthyroidism (dated by TCRdb to 2017 to 2018). Sequencing relied on an Illumina HiSeq 2000. TCR beta CDR3 regions were amplified from RNA transcripts for repertoire sequencing. The first round of RT-PCR was done with HTBI primers and the Qiagen OneStep RT-PCR kit, and was followed by a second round of multiplex PCR, then size selection and purification. Through fastp at Q25 and MiXCR, TCRdb rebuilt clones from the public reads, retaining in-frame beta chains. Duplicate CDR3 protein sequences are folded into a single record with the most common DNA and genes. The table for this sample lists 900,000 to 1,200,000 distinct CDR3 sequences; roughly two fifths of them were counted only once. The leading ten clones occupy 8.5% to 14% of the sample. Specimen: peripheral blood or thyroid tissue (not recorded which). The receptor source for this set is an adult man with Graves' hyperthyroidism.

This CDR3 reads CASSLGRNLFQETQYF. In nucleotides, the CDR3 is TGTGCCAGCAGTTTGGGACGAAACCTCTTCCAAGAGACCCAGTACTTC. This sequence joins TRBV12-3 or TRBV12-4 and TRBJ2-5; possibly TRBD1 or TRBD2 for D (5 bases each). Between the trimmed V and J ends, which lost 3 bases and 1 base, there was a span of 15 bases. The CDR3 extends over 16 amino acids.

This clonotype was seen a handful of times. The CDR3 DNA follows: TGTGCCAGCAGCTTAACTGAGACAGGGTTTAGGTCTGGCTACACCTTC. Residues: CASSLTETGFRSGYTF. V usage is TRBV13 and J usage is TRBJ1-2, with 7 bases identical to TRBD1. This CDR3 spans 16 amino acids. V lost 2 bases, J lost 7 bases, and 13 bases stayed unmatched. Germline V CDR1 and CDR2: PRHDT, FYEKMQ (reference sequence).

The sample holds many counts of this clonotype. The genes are TRBV2 and TRBJ1-1, with D uncertain. From germline, CDR1 is SNHLY and CDR2 FYNNEI. The CDR3 is 13 amino acids. Trimming stripped 6 bases from V and 5 bases from J, with 13 bases between. Written as DNA, the CDR3 is TGTGCCAGCAGCACGTGGACGTCGACTGAAGCTTTCTTT. It encodes CASSTWTSTEAFF.

This clonotype appeared a single time. This chain joins TRBV20-1 and TRBJ1-2, with TRBD1 matching over 8 bases. V shed 7 bases and J 6 bases; nucleotides not matched to a gene: 16. Germline V CDR1 and CDR2: DFQATT, SNEGSKA (reference sequence). The length of the CDR3 is 15 residues. CDR3 sequence reads: CSGVAGGVGSHGYTF. The CDR3 DNA sequence: TGCAGTGGGGTGGCAGGGGGCGTTGGTTCGCATGGCTACACCTTC.

The gene calls are TRBV2 and TRBJ1-5, with no clear D. The CDR3 contains 16 residues. The germline V gene has CDR1 SNHLY and CDR2 FYNNEI. The ends were cut back, 3 bases at V and 1 base at J, with 13 bases in the middle. CDR3 coding DNA: TGTGCCAGCAGTGAGTGGGCGGCTCGAAGCAATCAGCCCCAGCATTTT. Protein product: CASSEWAARSNQPQHF.

This clonotype has just a few counts. The chain joins TRBV7-3 to TRBJ2-7, with D perhaps TRBD2 (5 bases). V was cut by 5 bases and J by 0 bases, with 11 bases left in between. CDR3 length: 14 amino acids. CDR1 is SGHTA and CDR2 is FQGTGA in the germline V gene. As DNA, the CDR3 is TGTGCCAGCAGCCCAGACTACTTCTCCTACGAGCAGTACTTC. Translation: CASSPDYFSYEQYF. Filled out from reference TRBV7-3 and TRBJ2-7, the complete variable domain reads GAGVSQTPSNKVTEKGKYVELRCDPISGHTALYWYRQSLGQGPEFLIYFQGTGAADDSGLPNDRFFAVRPEGSVSTLKIQRTERGDSAVYLCASSPDYFSYEQYFGPGTRLTVT.

This clonotype turned up a few times. The gene calls are TRBV5-6 and TRBJ2-2; TRBD2 is a possible D gene (6 bases). This CDR3 has 16 residues. Germline values: CDR1 SGHDT, CDR2 YYEEEE. V lost 4 bases, J lost 6 bases, and 19 bases lay in between. Here the CDR3 reads CASSVSGLSMAGELFF. The DNA of the CDR3 is TGTGCCAGCAGCGTTAGCGGACTTAGTATGGCCGGGGAGCTGTTTTTT.

This clonotype was counted ten times or more. V is TRBV2 and J is TRBJ2-5, with 9 bases matching TRBD1. CDR1 SNHLY and CDR2 FYNNEI come from the germline V gene. The CDR3 runs 11 residues. With 6 bases clipped from V and 7 bases from J, the junction kept 0 bases outside the gene matches. CDR3 protein: CASRDRGTQYF. The CDR3 DNA reads as TGTGCCAGCAGGGACAGGGGGACCCAGTACTTC.

This clonotype was counted ten times or more. V and J are TRBV3-1 and TRBJ1-2; maybe TRBD1 (5 bases). In germline, CDR1 is LGHDT, CDR2 YNNKEL (reference sequence). Between the trimmed V and J ends, which lost 2 bases and 1 base, there was a span of 14 bases. This CDR3 is built from 16 residues. The CDR3 bases are TGTGCCAGCAGCCAAATGGCTCGGGACGGTAACTATGGCTACACCTTC. Protein: CASSQMARDGNYGYTF.

This sequence joins TRBV5-1 and TRBJ1-2; perhaps TRBD1 as D (6 bases). The germline V gene encodes CDR1 SGHRS and CDR2 YFSETQ. V lost 1 base, J lost 3 bases, and 13 bases lay in between. CDR3 length equals 15 residues. The DNA of the CDR3 is TGCGCCAGCAGCTTGAGCAGGGGTTGGGACTATGGCTACACCTTC. Residues: CASSLSRGWDYGYTF. The whole variable domain, filled in from reference TRBV5-1 and TRBJ1-2, reads KAGVTQTPRYLIKTRGQQVTLSCSPISGHRSVSWYQQTPGQGLQFLFEYFSETQRNKGNFPGRFSGRQFSNSRSEMNVSTLELGDSALYLCASSLSRGWDYGYTFGSGTRLTVV.

This clonotype appeared once. One junction end disagrees with the germline gene, perhaps due to a read error. The rearrangement joins TRBV5-1 to TRBJ2-7; D gene uncertain. The CDR3 runs to 12 residues. Germline loops: CDR1 SGHRS, CDR2 YFSETQ. CDR3 sequence: CAGSLDLYEQYF. DNA of the CDR3: TGCGCCGGCAGCTTAGACCTCTACGAGCAGTACTTC.

Ten or more counts support this clonotype. CDR3 amino acids: CASSLTGNHGYTF. The CDR3 DNA reads TGTGCCAGCAGCTTAACAGGGAACCATGGCTACACCTTC. The chain couples TRBV13 to TRBJ1-2, with a weak D call TRBD1 (6 bases). Trimming pared 2 bases from V and 6 bases from J, leaving 10 bases between. The CDR3 extends over 13 amino acids. Germline-derived CDR1 and CDR2 are PRHDT and FYEKMQ (reference sequence).